This T cell receptor beta chain derives from a study of blood T cell repertoires in COVID-19. Sequenced by immunoSEQ multiplex PCR; TCRdb stores in-frame clones only, minus some. The table has fewer than 95,000 clones, just over 85% seen once. Germline CDR1 SGHRS, CDR2 YFSETQ. Unmatched junction bases numbered 7, after V lost 4 bases and J lost 0 bases. The CDR3 is 18 amino acids. This clone was counted a single time. Sequences were obtained from peripheral blood. The chain combines TRBV5-1 with TRBJ2-1, with 13 bases aligning to TRBD2. The clonotype originates from a man aged 45-60 years with active or convalescent COVID-19. For the CDR3, the DNA is TGCGCCAGCAGCCAACGGACTAGCGGGAGTAGCTCCTACAATGAGCAGTTCTTC. It encodes CASSQRTSGSSSYNEQFF.